This TCR beta chain was recovered during a study of OX40 agonist ivuxolimab in advanced cancers. General study findings and limits: Among the lowest peripheral clonal expansion occurred in 0.1-3.0 mg/kg partial responders.

Individuals having autoimmune disease history or systemic immunosuppression were not enrolled. Comment on this clone: The antigen is unknown.

The assay was immunoSEQ multiplex PCR, and TCRdb's table has in-frame clones only and misses some. The sample includes 40,000 or so clones, approximately 80% of them seen just once. V was shortened by 6 bases and J by 1 base, with 10 bases between the two germline ends. CDR1 and CDR2 from the germline V gene are SNHLY and FYNNEI. The CDR3 sequence is 13 residues long. This sequence joins TRBV2 and TRBJ2-7; D may correspond to TRBD1 or TRBD2 (5 bases each). This TCR was sampled from an adult with an advanced solid tumor such as melanoma, head and neck, liver or kidney cancer. Sequencing was performed on CD4+ or CD8+ T cells sorted from blood, taken in a trial of the OX40 agonist ivuxolimab. Here the CDR3 DNA reads TGTGCCAGCAGCCAGGGACCGTCCTACGAGCAGTACTTC. It yields the protein CASSQGPSYEQYF. Together with reference TRBV2 and TRBJ2-7, the CDR3 gives the full variable domain: EPEVTQTPSHQVTQMGQEVILRCVPISNHLYFYWYRQILGQKVEFLVSFYNNEISEKSEIFDDQFSVERPDGSNFTLKIRSTKLEDSAMYFCASSQGPSYEQYFGPGTRLTVT.